Shown below are 30 T cell receptor beta chains from a single sample sequenced in a study of response to subunit inactivated influenza vaccine. One entry per CDR3 protein, called by TCRdb with MiXCR from the RT-PCR reads. Of about 520,000 distinct CDR3 sequences listed, 25% were seen once; the top ten hold 1.5% to 2%. The sample consisted of CD4+ T cells sorted from PBMCs, taken more than 4 days after vaccination. All receptors derive from a man aged 45 to 65 who received an inactivated influenza vaccine.

This clonotype was seen a handful of times. The J gene is TRBJ2-7, the V gene TRBV20-1; 9 bases agree with TRBD2. Germline CDR1 DFQATT, CDR2 SNEGSKA (reference sequence). This CDR3 has 15 amino acids. The ends lost 3 bases at V and 3 bases at J; junction bases unmatched: 9. The CDR3 DNA reads as TGCAGTGCTAGTAGGGGAGCGGGGGGAATCTACGAGCAGTACTTC. Residues: CSASRGAGGIYEQYF.

V and J are TRBV20-1 and TRBJ1-1; TRBD1 matches at 7 bases. The CDR3 covers 12 residues. V dropped 2 bases and J dropped 5; count of bases not matched to a gene: 2. Per the germline V gene, CDR1 is DFQATT and CDR2 is SNEGSKA (reference sequence). The CDR3, as DNA: TGCAGTGCTAGAAGACAGGGAACTGAAGCTTTCTTT. It encodes CSARRQGTEAFF.

The chain couples TRBV5-1 to TRBJ2-7; D is perhaps TRBD1 or TRBD2 (7 bases each). The CDR3 is 16 residues long. The germline V gene has CDR1 SGHRS and CDR2 YFSETQ. V lost 3 bases to trimming and J lost 4 bases, with 20 bases between them. The CDR3 DNA is TGCGCCAGCAGCTACCTCGGGAGGACAGGCGATTACGAGCAGTACTTC. Translated, it gives CASSYLGRTGDYEQYF.

This clonotype was observed at least ten times. The genes are TRBV20-1 and TRBJ1-1; D call uncertain. Trimming stripped 6 bases from V and 4 bases from J, with 15 bases between. The CDR3 covers 13 residues. Germline-derived CDR1 and CDR2 are DFQATT and SNEGSKA (reference sequence). The CDR3 nucleotides read TGCAGTGCCCAATGGATGGCTTTCACTGAAGCTTTCTTT. Translating gives CSAQWMAFTEAFF.

This clonotype was observed a few times. The chain employs TRBV11-1 and TRBJ2-2; D remains unclear. Germline lookup yields CDR1 SGHAT and CDR2 FQDESV (reference sequence). The CDR3 runs 19 residues. Trimming removed 3 bases at V and 7 bases at J, with 27 bases between. CDR3 loop: CASSLGYSRQRSGGGELFF. The DNA of the CDR3 is TGTGCCAGCAGCTTGGGGTACTCTCGCCAACGGTCGGGTGGCGGGGAGCTGTTTTTT.

This sequence joins TRBV28 and TRBJ1-2; unclear D gene. Germline CDR1 and CDR2: MDHEN and SYDVKM. Trimming removed 8 bases at V and 0 bases at J, with 4 bases between. This CDR3 is built from 11 residues. CDR3 protein: CASLANYGYTF. As DNA, the CDR3 is TGTGCCAGCTTAGCTAACTATGGCTACACCTTC.

This chain connects TRBV5-1 to TRBJ2-1, with a possible D match to TRBD2 (7 bases). V lost 0 bases, J lost 3 bases, and 19 bases lay in between. There are 18 residues in the CDR3. Looked up from germline, CDR1 is SGHRS and CDR2 is YFSETQ. This CDR3 is CASSLGPGGRGGYNEQFF. The CDR3, as DNA: TGCGCCAGCAGCTTGGGCCCGGGGGGACGAGGGGGCTACAATGAGCAGTTCTTC.

This chain uses TRBV7-2 with TRBJ2-3; 9 nucleotides match TRBD1. Germline V gene data show CDR1 as SGHTA and CDR2 as FQGNSA. Trimming took 6 bases from V and 5 from J; bases not matched to a gene: 3. This CDR3 has 13 amino acids. As DNA, the CDR3 is TGTGCCAGCAGACAGGGGGCAGGAGATACGCAGTATTTT. Its protein is CASRQGAGDTQYF. The full variable domain, rest sourced from reference TRBV7-2 and TRBJ2-3, is GAGVSQSPSNKVTEKGKDVELRCDPISGHTALYWYRQSLGQGLEFLIYFQGNSAPDKSGLPSDRFSAERTGGSVSTLTIQRTQQEDSAVYLCASRQGAGDTQYFGPGTRLTVL.

This clonotype has just a few counts. The chain couples TRBV19 to TRBJ2-1; 8 bases align to TRBD1. The CDR3 extends over 13 amino acids. Germline CDR1 LNHDA, CDR2 SQIVND (reference sequence). The V and J ends lost 5 bases and 8 bases, in that order; junction bases with no gene match: 5. CDR3 residues: CASSRPGGDEQFF. As DNA, the CDR3 is TGTGCCAGTAGTCGGCCAGGGGGCGATGAGCAGTTCTTC.

This clonotype has a handful of counts. This chain links TRBV12-3 or TRBV12-4 with TRBJ2-1; 7 bases agree with TRBD1. V was pared by 10 bases and J by 10 bases, with 7 bases of the junction left unmatched. The CDR3 runs 11 residues. CDR3 sequence: CATLGGTEQFF. Written as DNA, the CDR3 is TGTGCCACCCTAGGGGGCACAGAGCAGTTCTTC.

This clonotype has only a few counts. V and J are TRBV6-1 and TRBJ2-3; perhaps TRBD1 as D (5 bases). The CDR3 has 15 amino acids. CDR1 is MNHNS, CDR2 SASEGT, per germline. Trimming pared 7 bases from V and 4 bases from J, leaving 18 bases between. For the CDR3, the DNA is TGTGCCAGCAAGGAACGTGGTACAGGCGCAGATACGCAGTATTTT. Amino acid sequence: CASKERGTGADTQYF.

This clonotype has a count of ten or more. The chain carries TRBV20-1 and TRBJ2-1; 12 nucleotides agree with TRBD2. The CDR3 spans 15 residues. J was trimmed by 3 bases and V by 1 base; bases with no gene match: 1. CDR1 and CDR2 (germline): DFQATT, SNEGSKA (reference sequence). The CDR3 DNA is TGCAGTGCTAGAGTACTAGCGGGGGGCTACAATGAGCAGTTCTTC. Residues: CSARVLAGGYNEQFF.

As concerns this clonotype: The junction shows a germline mismatch at one end, possibly a read error. CDR3 in amino acids: CASSLAGRDGDF. The CDR3 DNA reads TGTGCCAGCAGTTTAGCGGGCCGGGACGGGGACTTC. The chain combines TRBV12-3 or TRBV12-4 with TRBJ2-4; D may be TRBD1 or TRBD2 (5 bases each). This CDR3 is built from 12 residues.

The gene calls are TRBV5-1 and TRBJ2-7; the D is unclear. The germline V gene has CDR1 SGHRS and CDR2 YFSETQ. This CDR3 spans 12 amino acids. V was cut by 4 bases and J by 4 bases, with 9 bases left in between. For the CDR3, the DNA is TGCGCCAGCAGCGTAGACCGATACGAGCAGTACTTC. Protein sequence: CASSVDRYEQYF.

The chain carries TRBV10-3 and TRBJ1-4, with 7 bases aligning to TRBD1. The germline V gene encodes CDR1 ENHRY and CDR2 SYGVKD. The CDR3 contains 14 residues. J gave up 8 bases and V 2 bases, and 5 bases lay outside the gene matches. CDR3 DNA sequence: TGTGCCATCAGTGAGAGACAGGGTGGCGAAAAACTGTTTTTT. It yields the protein CAISERQGGEKLFF.

This chain's CDR3 is CASSLGQERSETQYF. CDR3 nucleotides: TGCGCCAGCAGCCTAGGACAGGAGAGATCAGAGACCCAGTACTTC. V is TRBV5-1 and J is TRBJ2-5; 7 nucleotides agree with TRBD1. The CDR3 sequence is 15 residues long. Germline values: CDR1 SGHRS, CDR2 YFSETQ. The V gene end was trimmed by 4 bases and the J gene end by 4 bases; junction bases not matched to a gene: 10.

CDR3 bases: TGTGCCACCAGTGATAGCGTTTCCTCCTACAATGAGCAGTTCTTC. It codes for CATSDSVSSYNEQFF. V gene TRBV24-1 combines with J gene TRBJ2-1; D is undetermined. This CDR3 spans 15 amino acids. Germline values: CDR1 KGHDR, CDR2 SFDVKD. V was pared by 3 bases and J by 0 bases, with 8 bases between.

This clonotype has a handful of counts. The chain is built from TRBV20-1 and TRBJ1-3; D gene ambiguous. The CDR3 loop spans 14 amino acids. Germline V gene lookup returns CDR1 DFQATT and CDR2 SNEGSKA (reference sequence). V was pared by 6 bases and J by 1 base, with 13 bases between. The CDR3 sequence: CSAYEKGSGNTIYF. The CDR3 region has the DNA TGCAGTGCCTACGAGAAGGGTTCTGGAAACACCATATATTTT.

This chain joins TRBV29-1 and TRBJ2-2; possible D gene TRBD2, 6 bases. Trimming pared 4 bases from V and 0 bases from J, leaving 9 bases between. This CDR3 region has 14 residues. The V gene's germline CDR1 is SQVTM and CDR2 ANQGSEA. The CDR3 region has the DNA TGCAGCGTTGGTGGGAGGACGAACACCGGGGAGCTGTTTTTT. Protein product: CSVGGRTNTGELFF.

This clonotype was seen a few times. The genes are TRBV5-1 and TRBJ2-3; 7 bases are shared with TRBD1. CDR3 length equals 15 residues. Per germline, CDR1 SGHRS and CDR2 YFSETQ. J lost 2 bases, V lost 0 bases, and 3 bases had no gene match. The CDR3 DNA sequence: TGCGCCAGCAGCTTGGAGGGGGCGACCACAGATACGCAGTATTTT. It encodes CASSLEGATTDTQYF.

The sample holds a few counts of this clonotype. This rearrangement joins TRBV7-9 to TRBJ2-3, with D unclear. CDR3 length equals 12 residues. Trimming pared 4 bases from V and 10 bases from J, leaving 12 bases between. The germline V gene encodes CDR1 SEHNR and CDR2 FQNEAQ (reference sequence). The CDR3: CASSYRVIAQYF. In nucleotides, the CDR3 is TGTGCCAGCAGCTACCGTGTGATTGCGCAGTATTTT.

This clonotype appeared a few times. The CDR3, as DNA: TGCGCCAGCACCTTATCTAGCGGGAGCATTAATGAGCAGTTCTTC. This encodes CASTLSSGSINEQFF. V is TRBV5-1 and J is TRBJ2-1; the match to TRBD2 covers 10 bases. After removal of 6 bases from V and 7 bases from J, the junction contained 10 bases not matched to a gene. The CDR3 has 15 amino acids. CDR1 and CDR2 (germline): SGHRS, YFSETQ.

The rearrangement joins TRBV29-1 to TRBJ2-7; 9 bases are a match to TRBD2. CDR3 length equals 13 residues. CDR1 and CDR2 (germline): SQVTM, ANQGSEA. Trimming removed 4 bases from V and 7 bases from J; junction bases left unmatched: 8. The CDR3 sequence: CSVARTSDGEQYF. The CDR3 DNA reads as TGCAGCGTTGCACGGACTAGCGATGGGGAGCAGTACTTC.

This clonotype was recorded a few times. The CDR3 protein is CSAQRSPGEQFF. CDR3 sequence (DNA): TGCAGTGCCCAGCGGAGTCCCGGTGAGCAGTTCTTC. The chain carries TRBV20-1 and TRBJ2-1; tentative D call: TRBD2 (5 bases). The CDR3 loop spans 12 amino acids. Germline V lookup: CDR1 DFQATT, CDR2 SNEGSKA (reference sequence). V dropped 6 bases and J dropped 9 bases, with 15 bases sitting between them.

The rearrangement joins TRBV4-1 to TRBJ2-5; maybe TRBD1 (6 bases). V shed 3 bases and J shed 1 base, with 9 bases lying between them. CDR1 is MGHRA and CDR2 is YSYEKL in the germline V gene. This CDR3 is built from 14 residues. As DNA, the CDR3 is TGCGCCAGCAGCCATGGGGACATCCAAGAGACCCAGTACTTC. Protein product: CASSHGDIQETQYF.

The V call is TRBV7-2, the J call TRBJ2-3, with TRBD1 matching 10 bases. The CDR3 is 14 amino acids. V was pared by 10 bases and J by 5 bases, with 9 bases of the junction left unmatched. Germline loops: CDR1 SGHTA, CDR2 FQGNSA. The CDR3 here is CATRQGARIDTQYF. In DNA form, the CDR3 reads TGTGCCACCAGACAGGGGGCGCGCATAGATACGCAGTATTTT.

CDR3: CASSEIRASGPVALVDEQYF. The CDR3 coding sequence is TGCGCCAGCAGTGAAATCCGGGCGTCCGGACCCGTGGCCTTAGTCGACGAGCAGTACTTC. The gene calls are TRBV10-1 and TRBJ2-7; D uncertain. The CDR3 is 20 residues long. V was clipped by 3 bases and J by 5 bases, with 32 bases between them. Per the germline V gene, CDR1 is WNHNN and CDR2 is SYGVQD (reference sequence).

The chain is built from TRBV11-1 and TRBJ2-3; 9 bases align to TRBD2. CDR1 SGHAT and CDR2 FQDESV come from the germline V gene (reference sequence). V dropped 2 bases and J dropped 3; count of bases not matched to a gene: 12. The CDR3 is made up of 18 amino acids. CDR3 in amino acids: CASSLFASGILTTDTQYF. The CDR3 region has the DNA TGTGCCAGCAGCTTATTCGCTAGCGGGATCCTCACGACAGATACGCAGTATTTT.

Only a few counts were recorded for this clonotype. V gene TRBV2 combines with J gene TRBJ2-1; a weak D match, TRBD1 (5 bases). Trimming cost V 8 bases and J 7 bases, with 12 bases left between them. The CDR3 has 12 residues. Germline values: CDR1 SNHLY, CDR2 FYNNEI. The CDR3 nucleotides are TGTGCCAGCCCCAGGGAACAGAATGAGCAGTTCTTC. Protein: CASPREQNEQFF.

The chain carries TRBV6-2 or TRBV6-3 and TRBJ2-2; D is unclear. There are 14 residues in the CDR3. The V end lost 1 base, the J end lost 1 base, and 4 bases lay between the germline ends. Germline V gene lookup returns CDR1 MNHEY and CDR2 SVGEGT. The CDR3 nucleotides read TGTGCCAGCAGTTACTTGGAGAACACCGGGGAGCTGTTTTTT. It yields the protein CASSYLENTGELFF.